The T cell receptor (beta chain) described here comes from a study of cytotoxic CD8 clonotypes in ibrutinib-treated CLL. The ends were cut back, 1 base at V and 0 bases at J, with 9 bases in the middle. The CDR3 is 15 residues long. Germline CDR1 is SGHTA and CDR2 is FQGNSA. This clone was counted ten times or more. Data came from immunoSEQ multiplex PCR; TCRdb stores just in-frame clones and leaves some out. In the table there are over 95,000 clones, about 58% of which are singletons. This clonotype originated in a human donor with chronic lymphocytic leukemia. The chain is built from TRBV7-2 and TRBJ1-2, with a possible D match to TRBD1 (6 bases). This sample comprised PBMCs, obtained after 24 months of ibrutinib treatment. The DNA for the CDR3 is TGTGCCAGCAGCTTAGAGGACAGCACTAACTATGGCTACACCTTC. Translated: CASSLEDSTNYGYTF. The full variable domain, rest sourced from reference TRBV7-2 and TRBJ1-2, is GAGVSQSPSNKVTEKGKDVELRCDPISGHTALYWYRQSLGQGLEFLIYFQGNSAPDKSGLPSDRFSAERTGGSVSTLTIQRTQQEDSAVYLCASSLEDSTNYGYTFGSGTRLTVV.